The 17 T cell receptor beta chains below come from one sample, sequenced in a study of Graves' ophthalmopathy and Graves' hyperthyroidism. The sequenced template was RNA, covering the TCR beta CDR3 region. In the first round, RT-PCR was carried out with HTBI primers, and a multiplex PCR formed the second round. MiXCR was run by TCRdb on the multiplex PCR reads, yielding one entry per CDR3 protein. The sample shows over a million distinct CDR3 sequences, about 40% of them seen only once. The sequenced sample consisted of peripheral blood or thyroid tissue (not recorded which). The origin of the receptors is an adult man with Graves' hyperthyroidism.

V and J are TRBV10-3 and TRBJ2-5, with 10 bases lining up with TRBD1. The CDR3 runs to 13 residues. V lost 10 bases, J lost 5 bases, and 7 bases stayed unmatched. Germline values: CDR1 ENHRY, CDR2 SYGVKD. This CDR3 is CATSPGQGETQYF. The CDR3 nucleotides are TGTGCCACCAGCCCGGGACAGGGGGAGACCCAGTACTTC.

V is TRBV11-2 and J is TRBJ2-7; D gene ambiguous. Trimming removed 3 bases from V and 5 bases from J, with 11 bases in between. CDR3 size: 13 residues. Germline-derived CDR1 and CDR2 are SGHAT and FQNNGV. The CDR3 region has the DNA TGTGCCAGCAGCTTCCCCGCTACGGACGAGCAGTACTTC. This codes for CASSFPATDEQYF.

This clonotype has a handful of counts. The chain employs TRBV7-9 and TRBJ1-1; no definite D call. In germline, CDR1 is SEHNR, CDR2 FQNEAQ (reference sequence). V lost 7 bases and J 7 bases, leaving 4 bases between the germline ends. The CDR3 covers 9 residues. As DNA, the CDR3 is TGTGCCAGCACTTGTGAAGCTTTCTTT. Its protein product is CASTCEAFF.

This clonotype appeared many times. The chain joins TRBV19 to TRBJ1-1; the match to TRBD1 covers 9 bases. Germline CDR1 LNHDA, CDR2 SQIVND (reference sequence). The CDR3 runs to 14 residues. V was pared by 7 bases and J by 4 bases, with 7 bases of the junction left unmatched. CDR3 sequence reads: CASNRDRDGTEAFF. The DNA of the CDR3 is TGTGCCAGTAACAGGGACAGGGATGGCACTGAAGCTTTCTTT.

V gene TRBV29-1 combines with J gene TRBJ2-5; D could derive from TRBD1 or TRBD2 (5 bases each). V lost 6 bases and J 5 bases, leaving 16 bases between the germline ends. The CDR3 is made up of 13 amino acids. Germline CDR1 is SQVTM and CDR2 is ANQGSEA. The CDR3, as DNA: TGCAGCGTCCTGGGGCCCGGCGGGGAGACCCAGTACTTC. It translates to CSVLGPGGETQYF.

V is TRBV11-2 and J is TRBJ2-7; 7 bases agree with TRBD2. Germline CDR1 is SGHAT and CDR2 is FQNNGV. The CDR3 consists of 17 residues. Trimming at V came to 0 bases and at J to 3 bases, leaving 11 bases not matched to a gene. CDR3 nucleotide sequence: TGTGCCAGCAGCTTAGATCTAAAAGCGGGACTCCTCTACGAGCAGTACTTC. It translates to CASSLDLKAGLLYEQYF.

This chain links TRBV9 with TRBJ2-3, with TRBD2 identical over 9 bases. Germline CDR1 reads SGDLS; CDR2 reads YYNGEE. The CDR3 spans 17 residues. J was trimmed by 8 bases and V by 4 bases; bases with no gene match: 17. CDR3: CASSPLREREARRTQYF. The CDR3 nucleotides read TGTGCCAGCAGCCCTCTGAGGGAGCGGGAGGCCAGGCGTACGCAGTATTTT.

This clonotype showed up many times. J is TRBJ1-1 and V is TRBV14; no clear D. V was pared by 3 bases and J by 4 bases, with 9 bases between. Germline lookup yields CDR1 SGHDN and CDR2 FVKESK. There are 13 residues in the CDR3. The CDR3 nucleotides read TGTGCCAGCAGCCAGGTGGGCGGCACTGAAGCTTTCTTT. Protein: CASSQVGGTEAFF.

This chain joins TRBV28 and TRBJ1-1; no reliable D call. Germline V gene lookup returns CDR1 MDHEN and CDR2 SYDVKM. The CDR3 is 13 residues long. The ends were cut back, 3 bases at V and 4 bases at J, with 9 bases in the middle. This CDR3 is CASSLWQITEAFF. The CDR3 DNA is TGTGCCAGCAGTTTGTGGCAGATCACTGAAGCTTTCTTT.

This clonotype was observed many times. This rearrangement joins TRBV15 to TRBJ1-5; the D gene is possibly TRBD1 (5 bases). CDR3 length: 14 amino acids. The germline V and J ends were trimmed by 6 bases and 3 bases, with 12 bases remaining between them. Germline loops: CDR1 LNHNV, CDR2 YYDKDF (reference sequence). The CDR3 DNA follows: TGTGCCACCAGTGCCGGGACTTTCAATCAGCCCCAGCATTTT. Protein: CATSAGTFNQPQHF.

The chain is built from TRBV11-2 and TRBJ1-5; 10 bases line up with TRBD1. The CDR3 runs 16 residues. The J segment lost 10 bases and the V segment lost 5 bases, leaving 14 bases of the junction unmatched. The germline gives CDR1 SGHAT, CDR2 FQNNGV. The CDR3: CASSTPGQGTPLPQHF. The CDR3 DNA follows: TGTGCCAGCAGCACGCCGGGACAGGGGACACCCCTTCCCCAGCATTTT.

Worth noting for this clonotype: A much more abundant neighbour one base away suggests this may be a read error. The rearrangement links TRBV2 to TRBJ2-2, with D hard to call. The germline CDR1 and CDR2 sequences are SNHLY and FYNNEI. The CDR3 extends over 13 amino acids. CDR3 residues: CASSYSNAGELFF. CDR3 bases: TGTGCCAGCAGTTACTCGAACGCCGGGGAGCTGTTTTTT.

A few counts support this clonotype. V and J are TRBV5-1 and TRBJ2-2; D is unresolved. Trimming left V 4 bases short and J 3 bases short, with 10 bases between. Germline CDR1 is SGHRS and CDR2 is YFSETQ. The CDR3 is 14 residues long. CDR3 amino acids: CASSRASDTGELFF. DNA of the CDR3: TGCGCCAGCAGCCGCGCTTCGGACACCGGGGAGCTGTTTTTT.

This clonotype was recorded at least ten times. V usage is TRBV5-6 and J usage is TRBJ1-6; D is perhaps TRBD1 (6 bases). This CDR3 spans 15 amino acids. Trimming took off 4 bases at V and 10 bases at J, with 18 bases between the two ends. CDR1 is SGHDT and CDR2 is YYEEEE in the germline V gene. The CDR3 protein is CASSREGRGNSPLHF. The CDR3 bases are TGTGCCAGCAGCCGGGAAGGCAGGGGAAACTCACCCCTCCACTTT.

Notes on this clonotype: A read error may be the cause here, since a much bigger clone is one base away. V is TRBV11-2 and J is TRBJ1-5; 9 bases align to TRBD1. The CDR3 loop spans 16 amino acids. V was clipped by 1 base and J by 5 bases; unmatched bases: 6. Germline V gene lookup returns CDR1 SGHAT and CDR2 FQNNGV. Here the CDR3 DNA reads TGTGCCAGCAGCTTAGGGGACAGGGCCGGCGATCAGCCCCAGCATTTT. This encodes CASSLGDRAGDQPQHF.

The genes are TRBV6-5 and TRBJ1-2; 7 bases agree with TRBD1. The germline V gene encodes CDR1 MNHEY and CDR2 SVGAGI. Trimming at V came to 7 bases and at J to 2 bases, leaving 10 bases not matched to a gene. The CDR3 runs 15 residues. The CDR3 reads CASMRPTGLNYGYTF. The CDR3 DNA reads TGTGCCAGCATGCGGCCGACAGGGTTAAACTATGGCTACACCTTC.

V is TRBV2 and J is TRBJ2-3; D unclear. The CDR3 runs to 16 residues. CDR1 is SNHLY, CDR2 FYNNEI, per germline. V was pared by 6 bases and J by 1 base, with 17 bases between. CDR3 protein: CASSTHSFGGTDTQYF. In nucleotides, the CDR3 is TGTGCCAGCAGCACACACAGTTTTGGCGGCACAGATACGCAGTATTTT.